This T cell receptor beta chain was identified in a study of blood T cell repertoires in COVID-19. Study in general: From the United States, Italy and Spain came samples of acute and convalescent COVID-19. Sources were T cells, B-cell-depleted T cells, or PBMCs; the material itself was cDNA or gDNA.

Original processing notes: Reference gene primer amplification in the assay estimated nucleated cell counts. Some clones are missing from TCRdb's copy, which holds only in-frame ones; the method was immunoSEQ multiplex PCR. V, J and clone size reflect that table, while D and trimming were determined from the DNA. The data contain roughly 670,000 clones, around 90% of them singletons. The V and J ends lost 2 bases and 4 bases respectively, with 14 bases between them. Germline CDR1 LNHDA, CDR2 SQIVND (reference sequence). CDR3 length: 15 amino acids. The source is a woman aged 18-35 years with acute or convalescent COVID-19. Input material: peripheral blood. This chain connects TRBV19 to TRBJ1-2; TRBD1 is a possible D gene (5 bases). The CDR3 loop reads CASSIPRGSAYGYTF. CDR3 nucleotides: TGTGCCAGTAGTATACCCCGGGGGAGCGCCTATGGCTACACCTTC.